This entry is about one T cell receptor (beta chain). The data originate from a study of technical replicates of blood from several donors. TCRdb's copy holds only in-frame clones and misses some; the assay was immunoSEQ multiplex PCR. Among around 80,000 clones, roughly 98% were seen once, and the ten largest hold about 0.15%. Unmatched junction bases numbered 12, after V lost 11 bases and J lost 5 bases. The CDR3 sequence is 13 residues long. CDR1 MDHEN and CDR2 SYDVKM come from the germline V gene. The sequenced sample was T cells isolated from PBMCs. This chain links TRBV28 with TRBJ2-7; the match to TRBD2 covers 7 bases. The sequence was obtained from a human donor in good health. In DNA form, the CDR3 reads TGTGCCGGCTCTGGGAGGGGAATCCACGAGCAGTACTTC. Translating it yields CAGSGRGIHEQYF.